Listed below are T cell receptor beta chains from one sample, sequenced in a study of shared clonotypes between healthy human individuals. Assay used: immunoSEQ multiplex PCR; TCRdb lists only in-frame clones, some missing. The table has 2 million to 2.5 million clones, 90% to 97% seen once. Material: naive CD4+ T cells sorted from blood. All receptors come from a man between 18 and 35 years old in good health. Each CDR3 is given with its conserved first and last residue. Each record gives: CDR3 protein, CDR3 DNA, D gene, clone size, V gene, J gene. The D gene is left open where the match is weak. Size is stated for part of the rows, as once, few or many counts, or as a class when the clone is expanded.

cdr3_aa: CASSYATRTVNSPLHF
cdr3_nt: TGTGCCAGCAGTTACGCTACAAGGACAGTTAATTCACCCCTCCACTTT
d_call: -
clone_size: -
v_call: TRBV6-5
j_call: TRBJ1-6

cdr3_aa: CASSPIRELNSPLHF
cdr3_nt: TGTGCCAGCAGCCCAATCAGGGAGCTCAATTCACCCCTCCACTTT
d_call: -
clone_size: -
v_call: TRBV5-5
j_call: TRBJ1-6

cdr3_aa: CASSVGVDRNQPQHF
cdr3_nt: TGTGCCAGCAGCGTAGGGGTAGATAGGAATCAGCCCCAGCATTTT
d_call: -
clone_size: -
v_call: TRBV9
j_call: TRBJ1-5

cdr3_aa: CASSVAQGATYNEQFF
cdr3_nt: TGTGCCAGCAGCGTAGCACAGGGGGCAACCTACAATGAGCAGTTCTTC
d_call: TRBD1
clone_size: -
v_call: TRBV9
j_call: TRBJ2-1

cdr3_aa: CATSRTGSYNEQFF
cdr3_nt: TGTGCCACCAGCAGGACGGGATCCTACAATGAGCAGTTCTTC
d_call: -
clone_size: -
v_call: TRBV15
j_call: TRBJ2-1

cdr3_aa: CAISGAGGTDTQYF
cdr3_nt: TGTGCCATCAGTGGAGCGGGAGGGACAGATACGCAGTATTTT
d_call: TRBD2
clone_size: -
v_call: TRBV10-3
j_call: TRBJ2-3

cdr3_aa: CASSEGNRGSSGNTIYF
cdr3_nt: TGTGCCAGCAGTGAAGGTAACAGGGGCAGCTCTGGAAACACCATATATTTT
d_call: TRBD1
clone_size: -
v_call: TRBV6-1
j_call: TRBJ1-3

cdr3_aa: CASSSRTENYGYTF
cdr3_nt: TGTGCCAGCAGCTCCAGGACAGAGAACTATGGCTACACCTTC
d_call: -
clone_size: -
v_call: TRBV5-4
j_call: TRBJ1-2

cdr3_aa: CASSLGFSNTEAFF
cdr3_nt: TGTGCCAGCAGCCTGGGGTTTTCGAACACTGAAGCTTTCTTT
d_call: -
clone_size: -
v_call: TRBV5-8
j_call: TRBJ1-1

cdr3_aa: CASSVELTQYF
cdr3_nt: TGTGCCAGCAGCGTAGAACTGACCCAGTACTTC
d_call: -
clone_size: -
v_call: TRBV9
j_call: TRBJ2-5

cdr3_aa: CASSVMSEAFF
cdr3_nt: TGTGCCAGCAGTGTTATGAGTGAAGCTTTCTTT
d_call: -
clone_size: few
v_call: TRBV2
j_call: TRBJ1-1

cdr3_aa: CASSEVTEKLFF
cdr3_nt: TGTGCCAGTAGTGAGGTAACTGAAAAACTGTTTTTT
d_call: -
clone_size: -
v_call: TRBV19
j_call: TRBJ1-4

cdr3_aa: CASRPDHTGELFF
cdr3_nt: TGCGCCAGCAGACCGGACCACACCGGGGAGCTGTTTTTT
d_call: -
clone_size: -
v_call: TRBV10-1
j_call: TRBJ2-2

cdr3_aa: CSVERGANTEAFF
cdr3_nt: TGCAGCGTTGAACGGGGGGCTAACACTGAAGCTTTCTTT
d_call: -
clone_size: -
v_call: TRBV29-1
j_call: TRBJ1-1

cdr3_aa: CASSFGTPNEQFF
cdr3_nt: TGTGCCAGCAGCTTCGGGACACCCAATGAGCAGTTCTTC
d_call: -
clone_size: -
v_call: TRBV11-2
j_call: TRBJ2-1

cdr3_aa: CASSRLAGVSEQYF
cdr3_nt: TGTGCCAGCAGCAGACTAGCGGGAGTAAGCGAGCAGTACTTC
d_call: TRBD2
clone_size: -
v_call: TRBV27
j_call: TRBJ2-7

cdr3_aa: CSVYSTSYEQYF
cdr3_nt: TGCAGCGTTTACAGTACGTCCTACGAGCAGTACTTC
d_call: -
clone_size: -
v_call: TRBV29-1
j_call: TRBJ2-7

cdr3_aa: CAISDLRESETQYF
cdr3_nt: TGTGCCATCAGTGATCTACGTGAATCGGAGACCCAGTACTTC
d_call: -
clone_size: once
v_call: TRBV10-3
j_call: TRBJ2-5

cdr3_aa: CASSFSQMNTGELFF
cdr3_nt: TGTGCCAGCAGCTTCTCCCAGATGAACACCGGGGAGCTGTTTTTT
d_call: -
clone_size: -
v_call: TRBV7-2
j_call: TRBJ2-2

cdr3_aa: CASSVGREISSPLHF
cdr3_nt: TGTGCCAGCAGCGTAGGGAGGGAGATCAGTTCACCCCTCCACTTT
d_call: -
clone_size: -
v_call: TRBV9
j_call: TRBJ1-6

cdr3_aa: CASSLEGYNSPLHF
cdr3_nt: TGCGCCAGCAGCTTGGAAGGTTATAATTCACCCCTCCACTTT
d_call: -
clone_size: -
v_call: TRBV5-1
j_call: TRBJ1-6

cdr3_aa: CAIRFSGDIRTDTQYF
cdr3_nt: TGTGCCATCAGGTTTAGCGGGGATATTCGCACAGATACGCAGTATTTT
d_call: TRBD2
clone_size: -
v_call: TRBV10-3
j_call: TRBJ2-3

cdr3_aa: CASSLQSYGELFF
cdr3_nt: TGTGCCAGCAGTTTACAGTCCTACGGGGAGCTGTTTTTT
d_call: -
clone_size: -
v_call: TRBV28
j_call: TRBJ2-2

cdr3_aa: CASSPPGQGTEAFF
cdr3_nt: TGTGCCAGCTCACCACCGGGACAGGGGACTGAAGCTTTCTTT
d_call: TRBD1
clone_size: -
v_call: TRBV18
j_call: TRBJ1-1

cdr3_aa: CAWSSEGYSNQPQHF
cdr3_nt: TGTGCCTGGAGTTCTGAGGGATATAGCAATCAGCCCCAGCATTTT
d_call: -
clone_size: -
v_call: TRBV30
j_call: TRBJ1-5

cdr3_aa: CASSQVMKAEAFF
cdr3_nt: TGCGCCAGCAGCCAGGTCATGAAGGCTGAAGCTTTCTTT
d_call: -
clone_size: -
v_call: TRBV4-1
j_call: TRBJ1-1